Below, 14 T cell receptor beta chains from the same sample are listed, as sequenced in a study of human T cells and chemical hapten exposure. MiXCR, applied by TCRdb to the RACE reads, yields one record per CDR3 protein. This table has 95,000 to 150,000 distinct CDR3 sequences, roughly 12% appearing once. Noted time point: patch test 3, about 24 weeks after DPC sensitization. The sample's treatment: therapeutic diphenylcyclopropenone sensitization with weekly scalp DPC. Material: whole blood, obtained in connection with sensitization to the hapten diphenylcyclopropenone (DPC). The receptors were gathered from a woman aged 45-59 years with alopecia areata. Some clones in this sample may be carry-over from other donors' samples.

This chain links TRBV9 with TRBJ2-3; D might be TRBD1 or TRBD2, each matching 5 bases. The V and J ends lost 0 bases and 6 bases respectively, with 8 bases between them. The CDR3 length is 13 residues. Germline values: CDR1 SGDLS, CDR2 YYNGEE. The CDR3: CASSVGDRDTQYF. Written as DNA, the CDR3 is TGTGCCAGCAGCGTAGGGGACCGGGATACGCAGTATTTT. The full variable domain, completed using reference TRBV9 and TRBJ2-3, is DSGVTQTPKHLITATGQRVTLRCSPRSGDLSVYWYQQSLDQGLQFLIQYYNGEERAKGNILERFSAQQFPDLHSELNLSSLELGDSALYFCASSVGDRDTQYFGPGTRLTVL.

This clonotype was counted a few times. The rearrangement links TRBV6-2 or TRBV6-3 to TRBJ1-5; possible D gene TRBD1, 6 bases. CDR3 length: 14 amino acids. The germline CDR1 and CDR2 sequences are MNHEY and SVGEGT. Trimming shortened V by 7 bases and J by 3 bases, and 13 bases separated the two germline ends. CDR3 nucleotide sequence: TGTGCCAGCACCTTCGGACAGTACAATCAGCCCCAGCATTTT. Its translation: CASTFGQYNQPQHF.

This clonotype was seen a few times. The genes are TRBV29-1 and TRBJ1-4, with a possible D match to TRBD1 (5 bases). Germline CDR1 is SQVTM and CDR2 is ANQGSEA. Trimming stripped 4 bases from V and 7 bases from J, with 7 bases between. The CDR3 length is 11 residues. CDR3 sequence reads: CSVGTFEKLFF. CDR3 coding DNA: TGCAGCGTTGGGACATTTGAAAAACTGTTTTTT. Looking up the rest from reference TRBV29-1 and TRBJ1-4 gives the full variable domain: SAVISQKPSRDICQRGTSLTIQCQVDSQVTMMFWYRQQPGQSLTLIATANQGSEATYESGFVIDKFPISRPNLTFSTLTVSNMSPEDSSIYLCSVGTFEKLFFGSGTQLSVL.

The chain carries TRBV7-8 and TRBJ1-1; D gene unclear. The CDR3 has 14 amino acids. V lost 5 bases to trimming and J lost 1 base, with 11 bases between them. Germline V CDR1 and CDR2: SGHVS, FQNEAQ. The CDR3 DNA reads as TGTGCCAGCAGCCGACTAGACAAGAACACTGAAGCTTTCTTT. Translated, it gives CASSRLDKNTEAFF.

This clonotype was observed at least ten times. The CDR3 DNA sequence: TGCAGCGCCACGACAGGGTTCACAGATACGCAGTATTTT. The encoded protein is CSATTGFTDTQYF. The chain has TRBV29-1 and TRBJ2-3; TRBD1 matches 7 bases. V trimming: 7 bases; J trimming: 2 bases; junction bases outside the gene matches: 6. The CDR3 covers 13 residues. CDR1 is SQVTM and CDR2 is ANQGSEA in the germline V gene.

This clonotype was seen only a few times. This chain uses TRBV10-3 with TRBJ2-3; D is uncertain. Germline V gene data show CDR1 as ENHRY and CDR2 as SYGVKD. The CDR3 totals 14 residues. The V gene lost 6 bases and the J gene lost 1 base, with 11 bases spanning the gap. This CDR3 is CAIRDAAGTDTQYF. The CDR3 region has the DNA TGTGCCATCAGGGACGCGGCAGGCACAGATACGCAGTATTTT.

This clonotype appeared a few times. The CDR3 bases are TGCAGTGCCTCGACCCGACAGGGCTCCTACGAGCAGTACTTC. It specifies CSASTRQGSYEQYF. The rearrangement joins TRBV20-1 to TRBJ2-7; 7 bases map to TRBD1. Germline V gene data show CDR1 as DFQATT and CDR2 as SNEGSKA (reference sequence). The V gene end was trimmed by 6 bases and the J gene end by 0 bases; junction bases not matched to a gene: 8. The CDR3 is 14 amino acids.

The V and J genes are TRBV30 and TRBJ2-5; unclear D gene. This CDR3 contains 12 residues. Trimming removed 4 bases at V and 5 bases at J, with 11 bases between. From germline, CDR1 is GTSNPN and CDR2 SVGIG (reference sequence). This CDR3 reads CAWTEMGETQYF. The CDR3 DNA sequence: TGTGCCTGGACTGAGATGGGGGAGACCCAGTACTTC.

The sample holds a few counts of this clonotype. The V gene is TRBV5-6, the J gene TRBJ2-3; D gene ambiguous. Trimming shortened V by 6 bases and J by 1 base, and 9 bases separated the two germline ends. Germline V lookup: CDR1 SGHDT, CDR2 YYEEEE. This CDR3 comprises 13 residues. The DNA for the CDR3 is TGTGCCAGCACCCCAGACCGCACAGATACGCAGTATTTT. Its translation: CASTPDRTDTQYF.

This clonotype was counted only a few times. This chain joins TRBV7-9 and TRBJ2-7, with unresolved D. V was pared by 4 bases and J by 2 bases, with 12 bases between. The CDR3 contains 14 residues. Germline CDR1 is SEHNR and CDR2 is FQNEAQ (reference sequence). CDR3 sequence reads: CASSSGYRPYEQYF. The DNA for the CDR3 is TGTGCCAGCAGCTCCGGGTACCGACCCTACGAGCAGTACTTC.

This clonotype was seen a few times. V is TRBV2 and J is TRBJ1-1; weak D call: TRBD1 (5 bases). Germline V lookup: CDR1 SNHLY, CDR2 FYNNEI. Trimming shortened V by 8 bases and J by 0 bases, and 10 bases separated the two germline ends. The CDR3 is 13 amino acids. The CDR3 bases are TGTGCCAGCGGGGGGGGTTTGAACACTGAAGCTTTCTTT. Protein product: CASGGGLNTEAFF.

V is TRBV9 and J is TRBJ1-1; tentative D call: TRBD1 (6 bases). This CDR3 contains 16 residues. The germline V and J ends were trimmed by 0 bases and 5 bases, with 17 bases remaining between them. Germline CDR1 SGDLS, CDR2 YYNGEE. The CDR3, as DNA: TGTGCCAGCAGCGTAGTAAGCGGGGGCCGGGGGACTGAAGCTTTCTTT. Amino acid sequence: CASSVVSGGRGTEAFF. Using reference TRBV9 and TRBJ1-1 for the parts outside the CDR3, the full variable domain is DSGVTQTPKHLITATGQRVTLRCSPRSGDLSVYWYQQSLDQGLQFLIQYYNGEERAKGNILERFSAQQFPDLHSELNLSSLELGDSALYFCASSVVSGGRGTEAFFGQGTRLTVV.

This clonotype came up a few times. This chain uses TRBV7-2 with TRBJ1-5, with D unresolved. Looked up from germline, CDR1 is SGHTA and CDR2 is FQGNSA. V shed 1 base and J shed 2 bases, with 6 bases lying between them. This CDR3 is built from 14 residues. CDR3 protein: CASSLEVRNQPQHF. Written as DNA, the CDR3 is TGTGCCAGCAGCTTAGAAGTCCGCAATCAGCCCCAGCATTTT.

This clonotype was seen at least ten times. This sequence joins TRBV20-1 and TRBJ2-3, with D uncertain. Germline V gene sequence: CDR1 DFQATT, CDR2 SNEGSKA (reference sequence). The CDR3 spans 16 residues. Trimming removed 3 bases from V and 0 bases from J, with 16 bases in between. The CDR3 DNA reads TGCAGTGCTAGCGGCGGATACTCTACTAGCACAGATACGCAGTATTTT. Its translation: CSASGGYSTSTDTQYF.